A few counts support the clone carrying this T cell receptor (beta chain). What it recognizes is unknown. The data were taken from a study of T-cell reconstitution after alpha-beta-depleted transplantation in children. Overall study results and limits: Newly produced T cells mostly provided counts and TCRbeta diversity after one year, as hyperexpanded clones declined. Reported findings indicate that, about two months after transplant, alpha-beta T cells came from several hundred expanded clones, which were derived from non-depleted graft cells.

The V end lost 3 bases, the J end lost 5 bases, and 15 bases lay between the germline ends. Germline assignment: CDR1 SGHRS and CDR2 YFSETQ. The CDR3 has 14 residues. A TCRbeta library incorporating unique molecular identifiers was prepared. Using its own MiXCR run on the PCR reads, TCRdb lists one record per CDR3 protein. The sample carries some 200,000 distinct CDR3 sequences, 7% to 9% recorded once. This sequence was found in a male patient between 2 and 10 years old who had a stem cell transplant for acute myeloid leukemia, so the T cells may come from the graft donor. V usage is TRBV5-1 and J usage is TRBJ2-7, with D perhaps TRBD1 (5 bases). The sequences come from PBMCs, mostly from graft donor cells, collected 360 days after TCRalphabeta/CD19-depleted stem cell transplant. The CDR3 sequence is CASSSQAGMHEQYF. As DNA, the CDR3 is TGCGCCAGCAGCTCGCAGGCAGGGATGCACGAGCAGTACTTC. Using reference TRBV5-1 and TRBJ2-7 for the parts outside the CDR3, the full variable domain is KAGVTQTPRYLIKTRGQQVTLSCSPISGHRSVSWYQQTPGQGLQFLFEYFSETQRNKGNFPGRFSGRQFSNSRSEMNVSTLELGDSALYLCASSSQAGMHEQYFGPGTRLTVT.